The entry below gives a single TCR beta chain sequence along with its context. This specimen comes from a study of control samples from healthy donors and cancer patients. V was shortened by 0 bases and J by 0 bases, with 6 bases between the two germline ends. CDR1 is SGHAT, CDR2 FQNNGV, per germline. This CDR3 has 16 residues. Assay: immunoSEQ multiplex PCR; the TCRdb copy retains only in-frame clones and omits some. The sample lists over 120,000 clones; 91% were seen once. Sequencing input: blood. This TCR came from a man aged 30-40 years in good health. The chain carries TRBV11-2 and TRBJ2-6, with D perhaps TRBD2 (6 bases). The CDR3 DNA follows: TGTGCCAGCAGCTTAGAGGGGGGCTCTGGGGCCAACGTCCTGACTTTC. This sequence encodes CASSLEGGSGANVLTF.